This passage covers 18 T cell receptor beta chains from one sample sequenced in a study of blood T cells in healthy people across ages. A sample-barcoded 5' primer and a J-beta primer mix were used in a second PCR of roughly 6 to 11 cycles. Each CDR3 protein is one row after TCRdb ran MiXCR on the 5' RACE reads. This table has roughly 410,000 distinct CDR3 sequences, about 55% appearing once. Sequencing used blood. The receptors here all came from a man aged 55-75 years in good health.

This clonotype was recorded a few times. The CDR3 DNA reads as TGTGCCAGCAGCTTAACAGGGTCGGTAGATACGCAGTATTTT. Its protein is CASSLTGSVDTQYF. The chain uses TRBV28 and TRBJ2-3; D perhaps matches TRBD1 (6 bases). The CDR3 extends over 14 amino acids. CDR1 is MDHEN and CDR2 is SYDVKM in the germline V gene. The ends were cut back, 6 bases at V and 5 bases at J, with 15 bases in the middle. The variable domain in full, with the rest retrieved from reference TRBV28 and TRBJ2-3, is DVKVTQSSRYLVKRTGEKVFLECVQDMDHENMFWYRQDPGLGLRLIYFSYDVKMKEKGDIPEGYSVSREKKERFSLILESASTNQTSMYLCASSLTGSVDTQYFGPGTRLTVL.

The chain combines TRBV9 with TRBJ2-1; D gene unclear. The CDR3 consists of 15 residues. The germline V gene has CDR1 SGDLS and CDR2 YYNGEE. V was shortened by 4 bases and J by 0 bases, with 11 bases between the two germline ends. The CDR3 DNA reads TGTGCCAGCAGCTTGGAGCCCAGCTCCTACAATGAGCAGTTCTTC. This encodes CASSLEPSSYNEQFF.

A few counts support this clonotype. The chain recombines TRBV29-1 with TRBJ2-3, with TRBD2 matching 7 bases. Germline CDR1 reads SQVTM; CDR2 reads ANQGSEA. The CDR3 covers 13 residues. With V trimmed by 7 bases and J by 2 bases, 6 bases remained unmatched. The CDR3 sequence: CSAEGGNTDTQYF. The CDR3 DNA sequence: TGCAGCGCCGAGGGAGGGAACACAGATACGCAGTATTTT.

This chain joins TRBV11-2 and TRBJ2-4; possibly TRBD1 for D (5 bases). CDR1 is SGHAT and CDR2 is FQNNGV in the germline V gene. CDR3 length: 18 amino acids. V lost 3 bases and J lost 0, with 18 bases in between. Here the CDR3 reads CASSFPSRQIVAKNIQYF. CDR3 in DNA: TGTGCCAGCAGCTTCCCCTCTAGACAGATAGTAGCCAAAAACATTCAGTACTTC.

This clonotype has a single count. This chain uses TRBV6-5 with TRBJ2-7, with 8 nucleotides matching TRBD2. The CDR3 is 14 amino acids. V lost 8 bases and J lost 7; bases outside the gene matches: 13. Germline loops: CDR1 MNHEY, CDR2 SVGAGI. The CDR3 region is CASGDLAGYDEQYF. CDR3 DNA: TGTGCCAGCGGTGATTTAGCGGGATATGATGAGCAGTACTTC.

The chain joins TRBV25-1 to TRBJ1-1, with no clear D. The germline V gene encodes CDR1 MGHDK and CDR2 SYGVNS. The CDR3 covers 13 residues. V was trimmed by 8 bases and J by 0 bases, leaving 10 bases between them. DNA for the CDR3: TGTGCCAGCCTGGCGGACCTGAACACTGAAGCTTTCTTT. The encoded protein is CASLADLNTEAFF.

This clonotype was detected once. V and J are TRBV7-2 and TRBJ2-1; 7 bases line up with TRBD2. Per germline, CDR1 SGHTA and CDR2 FQGNSA. The CDR3 is 16 residues long. Trimming took 3 bases from V and 6 from J; bases not matched to a gene: 11. CDR3 coding DNA: TGTGCCAGCAGCTTGGCCGGGAGGACTATCGGCAATGAGCAGTTCTTC. Translating it yields CASSLAGRTIGNEQFF.

A remark on this clonotype: The junction departs from germline at one end; a sequencing error may be responsible. The V and J genes are TRBV5-5 and TRBJ2-5; TRBD1 aligns across 10 bases. Germline V gives CDR1 SGHKS, CDR2 YYEKEE (reference sequence). The length of the CDR3 is 17 residues. The CDR3 loop reads CANSFRDRGRVQETQYF. CDR3 nucleotides: TGTGCCAACAGCTTTCGGGACAGGGGTAGAGTCCAAGAGACCCAGTACTTC.

The chain carries TRBV5-1 and TRBJ1-1; 7 bases map to TRBD1. The CDR3 runs 15 residues. Germline V lookup: CDR1 SGHRS, CDR2 YFSETQ. The J segment lost 1 base and the V segment lost 0 bases, leaving 3 bases of the junction unmatched. Here the CDR3 DNA reads TGCGCCAGCAGCTTGGAGGGACAGAGGAACACTGAAGCTTTCTTT. The encoded protein is CASSLEGQRNTEAFF. The complete variable domain, with remaining parts taken from reference TRBV5-1 and TRBJ1-1, reads KAGVTQTPRYLIKTRGQQVTLSCSPISGHRSVSWYQQTPGQGLQFLFEYFSETQRNKGNFPGRFSGRQFSNSRSEMNVSTLELGDSALYLCASSLEGQRNTEAFFGQGTRLTVV.

The chain links TRBV27 to TRBJ2-3; TRBD2 matches 15 bases. The CDR3 loop spans 16 amino acids. The J segment lost 6 bases and the V segment lost 4 bases, leaving 5 bases of the junction unmatched. Germline CDR1 reads MNHEY; CDR2 reads SMNVEV (reference sequence). The CDR3, as DNA: TGTGCCAGCAGTTCCTGGACTAGCGGGAGGGGGGATACGCAGTATTTT. This sequence encodes CASSSWTSGRGDTQYF.

The chain is built from TRBV5-1 and TRBJ1-1; D unclear. The germline V and J ends were trimmed by 5 bases and 10 bases, with 9 bases remaining between them. The CDR3 extends over 10 amino acids. Germline V gene lookup returns CDR1 SGHRS and CDR2 YFSETQ. The CDR3 DNA sequence: TGCGCCAGCAGAAGGATTGGAGCTTTCTTT. It yields the protein CASRRIGAFF.

The sample holds a few counts of this clonotype. The chain combines TRBV6-2 or TRBV6-3 with TRBJ2-7; D is perhaps TRBD2 (6 bases). The V end was cut by 4 bases, the J end by 0 bases, with 13 bases between. Germline assignment: CDR1 MNHEY and CDR2 SVGEGT. The CDR3 runs 15 residues. The CDR3 sequence: CASSWAFGGSYEQYF. The CDR3 nucleotides are TGTGCCAGCAGTTGGGCCTTCGGGGGCTCCTACGAGCAGTACTTC.

The chain joins TRBV9 to TRBJ2-3; 9 positions agree with TRBD2. Germline lookup yields CDR1 SGDLS and CDR2 YYNGEE. CDR3 length: 15 amino acids. The ends lost 5 bases at V and 4 bases at J; junction bases unmatched: 8. The CDR3 sequence is CASRAGGGAADTQYF. For the CDR3, the DNA is TGTGCCAGCAGAGCAGGCGGGGGGGCCGCAGATACGCAGTATTTT.

The chain has TRBV28 and TRBJ2-5; a weak D match, TRBD1 (5 bases). Trimming pared 2 bases from V and 5 bases from J, leaving 6 bases between. The CDR3 consists of 12 residues. CDR1 is MDHEN and CDR2 is SYDVKM in the germline V gene. CDR3 nucleotide sequence: TGTGCCAGCAGTTTAAAGGGGGAGACCCAGTACTTC. Its translation is CASSLKGETQYF.

The chain couples TRBV4-3 to TRBJ2-4; TRBD2 matches 8 bases. Germline V gene data show CDR1 as LGHNA and CDR2 as YSLEER. With V trimmed by 0 bases and J by 1 base, 5 bases remained unmatched. CDR3 length: 17 amino acids. The CDR3 is CASSQDTGRGAKNIQYF. The CDR3 DNA reads TGCGCCAGCAGCCAAGATACCGGGAGGGGGGCCAAAAACATTCAGTACTTC.

The CDR3 spells CASSGTEGYGYTF. The CDR3 coding sequence is TGCGCCAGCAGCGGAACAGAGGGCTATGGCTACACCTTC. The V and J genes are TRBV5-1 and TRBJ1-2; D is unresolved. This CDR3 is 13 amino acids long. Germline values: CDR1 SGHRS, CDR2 YFSETQ. The V and J ends lost 4 bases and 4 bases respectively, with 11 bases between them. Looking up the rest from reference TRBV5-1 and TRBJ1-2 gives the full variable domain: KAGVTQTPRYLIKTRGQQVTLSCSPISGHRSVSWYQQTPGQGLQFLFEYFSETQRNKGNFPGRFSGRQFSNSRSEMNVSTLELGDSALYLCASSGTEGYGYTFGSGTRLTVV.

The chain uses TRBV4-3 and TRBJ2-1; 14 bases map to TRBD2. The CDR3 length is 18 residues. Germline V gene lookup returns CDR1 LGHNA and CDR2 YSLEER. The junction had 10 bases not matched to a gene; V was cut back by 2 bases and J by 7 bases. CDR3: CASSQTRLAGGGRNEQFF. The CDR3, as DNA: TGCGCCAGCAGCCAAACCAGACTAGCGGGAGGGGGTAGGAATGAGCAGTTCTTC.

V usage is TRBV20-1 and J usage is TRBJ1-6, with D possibly TRBD1 on 5 matching bases. CDR1 and CDR2 (germline): DFQATT, SNEGSKA (reference sequence). V lost 0 bases and J lost 9, with 12 bases in between. This CDR3 contains 14 residues. The CDR3 here is CSAREGPGSSPLHF. DNA for the CDR3: TGCAGTGCTAGAGAGGGACCTGGTAGTTCACCCCTCCACTTT.